The T cell receptor (beta chain) under discussion was sequenced for a study of T cell responses to AZD1222 COVID-19 vaccine. Overall study results and limits: Receipt of two AZD1222 doses was followed by a rise in Spike-specific TCR breadth and depth. None of the repertoires were sampled until the peak T cell response had passed. Spike-wide coverage was observed for vaccine-associated CD4 TCRs, with dominant responses at 160-218 and 743-854. A mostly white British donor set with more females was recruited, and clonal diversity was possibly underestimated.

The repertoire was sequenced with immunoSEQ multiplex PCR; TCRdb's copy has only in-frame clones and lacks some. The sample contains over 90,000 clones, approximately 86% of which appear only once. About this clone itself: Antigen specificity is unknown.

The CDR3 is 15 residues long. Losses at the gene ends were 1 base for V and 1 base for J; bases not matched to a gene: 1. Germline V lookup: CDR1 MDHEN, CDR2 SYDVKM. This TCR came from an adult in good health. The rearrangement links TRBV28 to TRBJ2-7; 10 bases align to TRBD1. The sequencing used peripheral blood, collected on day 0 of AZD1222 vaccination. The CDR3 nucleotides are TGTGCCAGCAGTTTATTGGACAGGGGGTCCTACGAGCAGTACTTC. The encoded protein is CASSLLDRGSYEQYF.